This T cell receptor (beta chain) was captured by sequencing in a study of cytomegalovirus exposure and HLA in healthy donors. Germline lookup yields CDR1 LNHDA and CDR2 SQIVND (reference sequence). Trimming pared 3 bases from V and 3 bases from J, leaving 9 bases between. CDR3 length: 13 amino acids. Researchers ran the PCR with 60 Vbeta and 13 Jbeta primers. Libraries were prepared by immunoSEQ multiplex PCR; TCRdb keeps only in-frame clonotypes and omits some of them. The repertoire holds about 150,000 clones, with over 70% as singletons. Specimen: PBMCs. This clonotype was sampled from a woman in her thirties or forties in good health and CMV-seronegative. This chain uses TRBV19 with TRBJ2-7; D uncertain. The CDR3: CASSIGGGYEQYF. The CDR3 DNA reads TGTGCCAGTAGTATTGGCGGCGGCTACGAGCAGTACTTC. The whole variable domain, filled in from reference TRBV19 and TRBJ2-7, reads DGGITQSPKYLFRKEGQNVTLSCEQNLNHDAMYWYRQDPGQGLRLIYYSQIVNDFQKGDIAEGYSVSREKKESFPLTVTSAQKNPTAFYLCASSIGGGYEQYFGPGTRLTVT.